The 5 T cell receptor beta chains reported below all come from one sample, sequenced in a study of cytomegalovirus exposure and HLA in healthy donors. The PCR had 60 Vbeta and 13 Jbeta primers. Sequencing was performed with immunoSEQ multiplex PCR; in TCRdb, only in-frame clones are kept and a portion is missing. The repertoire includes about 160,000 clones, 80% of them detected once, and roughly 10% sits in the top ten. Sequencing input: PBMCs. The receptors originated from a man aged 18-30 years in good health and CMV-seropositive.

This clone has just a few counts. The V and J genes are TRBV6-6 and TRBJ1-4; D call uncertain. The V and J ends lost 9 bases and 8 bases respectively, with 16 bases between them. Germline lookup yields CDR1 MNHNY and CDR2 SVGAGI (reference sequence). The CDR3 contains 13 residues. The CDR3 region has the DNA TGTGCCAGTTTACAGTCACCGGCGGAAAAACTGTTTTTT. This codes for CASLQSPAEKLFF.

This chain uses TRBV27 with TRBJ2-1, with 13 bases identical to TRBD2. Germline CDR1 is MNHEY and CDR2 is SMNVEV (reference sequence). This CDR3 is built from 17 residues. Losses at the gene ends were 3 bases for V and 8 bases for J; bases not matched to a gene: 10. The CDR3 DNA follows: TGTGCCAGCAGTTTTGGACTAGCGGGAGTGAGAGAATATGAGCAGTTCTTC. Translated, it gives CASSFGLAGVREYEQFF.

CDR3 protein: CASRLTRGINTEAFF. The CDR3 region has the DNA TGCGCCAGCAGGTTGACGCGGGGGATCAACACTGAAGCTTTCTTT. The chain uses TRBV10-2 and TRBJ1-1; a weak D match, TRBD1 (5 bases). CDR3 length: 15 residues. CDR1 and CDR2 from the germline V gene are WSHSY and SAAADI. Trimming cost V 6 bases and J 2 bases, with 16 bases left between them.

This chain uses TRBV7-9 with TRBJ2-1, with unresolved D. The CDR3 is 13 amino acids. Trimming cost V 3 bases and J 9 bases, with 12 bases left between them. Germline CDR1 reads SEHNR; CDR2 reads FQNEAQ (reference sequence). The CDR3 here is CASSLSSLSEQFF. The CDR3 coding sequence is TGTGCCAGCAGCTTGTCGAGCTTAAGTGAGCAGTTCTTC.

The chain joins TRBV2 to TRBJ1-4; 11 bases agree with TRBD1. V dropped 6 bases and J dropped 7; count of bases not matched to a gene: 7. There are 15 residues in the CDR3. The germline gives CDR1 SNHLY, CDR2 FYNNEI. CDR3 residues: CASRPGQGAVEKLFF. In DNA, the CDR3 is TGTGCCAGCAGACCCGGACAGGGGGCAGTTGAAAAACTGTTTTTT. The whole variable domain, remainder taken from reference TRBV2 and TRBJ1-4, is EPEVTQTPSHQVTQMGQEVILRCVPISNHLYFYWYRQILGQKVEFLVSFYNNEISEKSEIFDDQFSVERPDGSNFTLKIRSTKLEDSAMYFCASRPGQGAVEKLFFGSGTQLSVL.